This TCR beta chain is from a study of response to subunit inactivated influenza vaccine (dated by TCRdb to 2016 to 2019). About the full investigation: Deep quantitative profiling of the T cell receptor repertoire was used in the study to follow responses to a trivalent subunit inactivated influenza vaccine.

Trimming at the junction amounts to 5 bases on V and 6 bases on J, and the germline ends lie 20 bases apart. CDR1 and CDR2 (DFQATT, SNEGSKA) derive from the germline V gene (reference sequence). Spanning cysteine to phenylalanine, the CDR3 consists of 15 amino acids. Here the CDR3 DNA is all that survives: 45 bases in frame from base 1. About this clonotype: Its recognized antigen is unknown. No base quality values were provided; no much bigger clone lies one nucleotide off.

What the authors observed across the whole study: The authors proposed that each seasonal influenza vaccination may bring in only a limited number of new T cells.

The method was RT-PCR. TCRdb records Illumina HiSeq 2500 as the sequencer. TCRdb reprocessed the public reads (quality trimming at Q25 with fastp, clone calling with MiXCR) and kept in-frame beta chains. Each entry merges the rows of one CDR3 protein and shows their most common DNA and genes. A total of 630,000 or so distinct CDR3 sequences appear in this sample, approximately 14% of them only once. The ten largest account for approximately 10% of the sample. Recombination linked TRBV20-1 to TRBJ2-1; perhaps TRBD2 is the D gene, with 5 bases matching. Sequencing used PBMCs from blood, obtained less than 13 days after vaccination. The sequence was collected from a man aged 50 to 60 who received an inactivated influenza vaccine. Donor details come from another sample of the same person, matched by shared clones. The CDR3 reads as follows: CSAVRILAKANEQFF. The bases read TGCAGTGCTGTCCGGATTTTAGCGAAAGCCAATGAGCAGTTCTTC.